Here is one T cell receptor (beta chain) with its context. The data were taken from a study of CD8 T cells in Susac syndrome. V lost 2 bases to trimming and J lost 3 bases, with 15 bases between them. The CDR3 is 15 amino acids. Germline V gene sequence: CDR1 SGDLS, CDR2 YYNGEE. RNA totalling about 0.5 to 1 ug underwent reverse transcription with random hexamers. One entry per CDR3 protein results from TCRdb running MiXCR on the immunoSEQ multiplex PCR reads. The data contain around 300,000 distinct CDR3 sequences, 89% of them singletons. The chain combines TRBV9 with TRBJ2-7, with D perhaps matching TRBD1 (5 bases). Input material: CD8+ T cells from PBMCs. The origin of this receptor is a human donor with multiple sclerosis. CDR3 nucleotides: TGTGCCAGCAGCGTTGCCCCAGGGAACCTCTACGAGCAGTACTTC. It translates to CASSVAPGNLYEQYF.